A single sample gave rise to the 23 T cell receptor beta chains below, sequenced in a study of beta chain features in type 1 diabetes. Study-wide results and limits: People with Type 1 diabetes carried modestly yet significantly shorter TCRB CDR3s in all four CD4+ subsets.

Since all of the isolated RNA was reverse transcribed, expressed TCRB transcripts were what got sequenced. The data were produced by immunoSEQ multiplex PCR, yet TCRdb's version contains in-frame clones alone and is incomplete. This sample has more than 250,000 clones; approximately 16% occur once, and the top ten carry less than 0.02%. The antigens these receptors bind are not known. Sequences were obtained from naive CD4+ T cells from blood. These receptors were collected from a man aged 18 to 29 with type 1 diabetes.

The chain is built from TRBV4-1 and TRBJ1-2; D remains unclear. From germline, CDR1 is MGHRA and CDR2 YSYEKL. The CDR3 length is 13 residues. Trimming took 2 bases from V and 1 from J, leaving 5 bases between them. CDR3 nucleotide sequence: TGCGCCAGCAGCCAACGTAATAACTATGGCTACACCTTC. This translates into CASSQRNNYGYTF.

This clone was counted a few times. The genes are TRBV30 and TRBJ2-7; 7 bases line up with TRBD1. This CDR3 is 15 amino acids long. Germline trimming cut 1 base from V and 4 bases from J; bases unmatched to any gene: 10. Germline CDR1 reads GTSNPN; CDR2 reads SVGIG (reference sequence). The CDR3 spells CAWSGFDREQYEQYF. CDR3 DNA sequence: TGTGCCTGGAGTGGTTTCGACAGGGAGCAGTACGAGCAGTACTTC.

This rearrangement joins TRBV7-8 to TRBJ2-4; 13 bases are shared with TRBD2. Trimming cost V 1 base and J 0 bases; bases outside gene matches: 6. Germline CDR1 SGHVS, CDR2 FQNEAQ. This CDR3 region has 19 residues. The CDR3, as DNA: TGTGCCAGCAGCTTAGTGGCACTAGCGGGAGGGTTAGCCAAAAACATTCAGTACTTC. It is translated as CASSLVALAGGLAKNIQYF.

This clone was detected only a few times. CDR3: CANSPGPQHF. The CDR3 nucleotides are TGTGCCAATTCTCCCGGGCCCCAGCATTTT. The rearrangement uses TRBV28 and TRBJ1-5; D remains unclear. The germline gives CDR1 MDHEN, CDR2 SYDVKM. Deletions cut 10 bases from V and 9 bases from J, with 10 bases between. The CDR3 runs 10 residues.

The chain couples TRBV7-2 to TRBJ2-1, with a weak D call TRBD2 (5 bases). This CDR3 is 15 amino acids long. Germline-derived CDR1 and CDR2 are SGHTA and FQGNSA. Trimming removed 0 bases from V and 1 base from J, with 7 bases in between. CDR3: CASSLAAASYNEQFF. The DNA of the CDR3 is TGTGCCAGCAGCTTAGCAGCGGCTTCCTACAATGAGCAGTTCTTC.

The chain is built from TRBV30 and TRBJ1-1; D not certain. Trimming removed 3 bases from V and 11 bases from J, with 16 bases in between. Germline-derived CDR1 and CDR2 are GTSNPN and SVGIG (reference sequence). The CDR3 is 12 amino acids. The CDR3 spells CAWSAWVLGAFF. CDR3 nucleotides: TGTGCCTGGAGCGCTTGGGTCCTCGGGGCTTTCTTT. The full variable domain, its missing parts supplied by reference TRBV30 and TRBJ1-1, is SQTIHQWPATLVQPVGSPLSLECTVEGTSNPNLYWYRQAAGRGLQLLFYSVGIGQISSEVPQNLSASRPQDRQFILSSKKLLLSDSGFYLCAWSAWVLGAFFGQGTRLTVV.

This clone was seen a handful of times. The gene calls are TRBV5-6 and TRBJ2-7, with 10 bases fitting TRBD1. V lost 4 bases, J lost 2 bases, and 3 bases stayed unmatched. Germline lookup yields CDR1 SGHDT and CDR2 YYEEEE. This CDR3 is 14 amino acids long. CDR3 sequence reads: CASSRDRGTYEQYF. Written as DNA, the CDR3 is TGTGCCAGCAGCCGGGACAGGGGAACCTACGAGCAGTACTTC.

The V call is TRBV18, the J call TRBJ2-7, with D possibly TRBD1 on 6 matching bases. CDR1 and CDR2 (germline): KGHSH, LQKENI. The CDR3 runs to 15 residues. With 3 bases removed from V and 5 bases from J, the gap between germline ends came to 17 bases. The CDR3 spells CASSPKTGTYHEQYF. The CDR3 region has the DNA TGTGCCAGCTCACCGAAAACAGGGACGTACCACGAGCAGTACTTC.

This clone was seen a few times. The gene calls are TRBV27 and TRBJ1-5; 8 bases line up with TRBD1. V trimming: 6 bases; J trimming: 6 bases; junction bases outside the gene matches: 10. The CDR3 extends over 15 amino acids. The germline V gene encodes CDR1 MNHEY and CDR2 SMNVEV (reference sequence). In DNA, the CDR3 is TGTGCCAGCAGCCGCATATCAGGGGGCGGTCAGCCCCAGCATTTT. Translation gives CASSRISGGGQPQHF.

The V and J genes are TRBV5-4 and TRBJ2-1, with 9 positions matching TRBD2. The CDR3 length is 15 residues. V gave up 1 base and J gave up 5 bases; unmatched junction bases: 4. CDR1 and CDR2 (germline): SGHNT, YYREEE (reference sequence). The CDR3 bases are TGTGCCAGCAGCTTGAGGCTAGCGGGGCACAATGAGCAGTTCTTC. Translated: CASSLRLAGHNEQFF.

The CDR3 nucleotides read TGTGCCAGCAGCTACCGCTCTGGGGCCGCGTACGAGCAGTACTTC. Protein: CASSYRSGAAYEQYF. The chain joins TRBV7-9 to TRBJ2-7, with a weak D call TRBD1 (5 bases). The CDR3 is 15 amino acids. Germline assignment: CDR1 SEHNR and CDR2 FQNEAQ (reference sequence). Trimming took off 4 bases at V and 4 bases at J, with 17 bases between the two ends.

This clone occurred a few times. V and J are TRBV6-5 and TRBJ1-1; perhaps TRBD1 as D (6 bases). The germline CDR1 and CDR2 sequences are MNHEY and SVGAGI. The CDR3 spans 12 residues. The V and J ends lost 6 bases and 9 bases respectively, with 14 bases between them. This CDR3 is CASRGTIEKAFF. Written as DNA, the CDR3 is TGTGCCAGCAGAGGGACAATCGAAAAAGCTTTCTTT.

The J gene is TRBJ2-7, the V gene TRBV7-8, with D tentatively TRBD1 (6 bases). Germline V gene data show CDR1 as SGHVS and CDR2 as FQNEAQ. The CDR3 runs 14 residues. Trimming shortened V by 4 bases and J by 2 bases, and 12 bases separated the two germline ends. The DNA for the CDR3 is TGTGCCAGCAGCTCGAGGTGGACAGCCTACGAGCAGTACTTC. Encoded protein: CASSSRWTAYEQYF.

The V gene is TRBV10-2, the J gene TRBJ2-1; tentatively, D is TRBD2 (6 bases). Germline lookup yields CDR1 WSHSY and CDR2 SAAADI. Trimming shortened V by 5 bases and J by 5 bases, and 19 bases separated the two germline ends. CDR3 length: 16 amino acids. Written as DNA, the CDR3 is TGCGCCAGCAGTTCGGGACTCACCCTACCGAACAATGAGCAGTTCTTC. Translation: CASSSGLTLPNNEQFF.

J is TRBJ2-7 and V is TRBV4-3; 12 nucleotides line up with TRBD2. CDR1 LGHNA and CDR2 YSLEER come from the germline V gene. This CDR3 spans 19 amino acids. V gave up 0 bases and J gave up 0 bases; unmatched junction bases: 9. In DNA form, the CDR3 reads TGCGCCAGCAGCCAAGATGGTGCTAGCGGGGGGGTTAGCTCCTACGAGCAGTACTTC. It translates to CASSQDGASGGVSSYEQYF.

The chain recombines TRBV20-1 with TRBJ2-5; D is ambiguous. The germline V gene encodes CDR1 DFQATT and CDR2 SNEGSKA (reference sequence). The germline V and J ends were trimmed by 6 bases and 3 bases, with 8 bases remaining between them. This CDR3 is built from 11 residues. This CDR3 is CSALPKETQYF. CDR3 DNA: TGCAGTGCCCTTCCTAAAGAGACCCAGTACTTC.

Only a few counts were recorded for this clone. The chain couples TRBV6-5 to TRBJ2-7; 12 nucleotides agree with TRBD1. The V and J ends lost 2 bases and 7 bases, in that order; junction bases with no gene match: 6. CDR1 and CDR2 (germline): MNHEY, SVGAGI. The CDR3 totals 15 residues. The CDR3 sequence is CASSYGGQGAKEQYF. The CDR3 DNA reads TGTGCCAGCAGTTACGGGGGACAGGGGGCGAAAGAGCAGTACTTC.

CDR3 DNA: TGCGCCAGCAGCCAAGACTTAGTATTGAGCTCCTACGAGCAGTACTTC. As protein: CASSQDLVLSSYEQYF. V is TRBV4-1 and J is TRBJ2-7; D call uncertain. The V end was cut by 0 bases, the J end by 0 bases, with 12 bases between. This CDR3 comprises 16 residues. CDR1 and CDR2 (germline): MGHRA, YSYEKL.

This clone occurred a few times. The chain links TRBV7-2 to TRBJ2-7; TRBD2 matches 10 bases. Germline V gene lookup returns CDR1 SGHTA and CDR2 FQGNSA. V lost 5 bases to trimming and J lost 5 bases; unmatched junction nucleotides: 9. The CDR3 contains 15 residues. The CDR3 region is CASSQQRGGKDEQYF. As DNA, the CDR3 is TGTGCCAGCAGCCAACAGCGGGGGGGAAAAGACGAGCAGTACTTC. Variable domain in full (rest from reference TRBV7-2 and TRBJ2-7): GAGVSQSPSNKVTEKGKDVELRCDPISGHTALYWYRQSLGQGLEFLIYFQGNSAPDKSGLPSDRFSAERTGGSVSTLTIQRTQQEDSAVYLCASSQQRGGKDEQYFGPGTRLTVT.

In regard to this clone: The junction departs from germline at one end; a sequencing error may be responsible. V and J are TRBV7-6 and TRBJ2-3, with TRBD2 matching 8 bases. The CDR3 runs 13 residues. Germline CDR1 is SGHVS and CDR2 is FNYEAQ. The CDR3 region has the DNA TGTGCCAGCAGCTCCACAGGAGGGACTAGGTTGGGCTTT. It encodes CASSSTGGTRLGF.

This clone appeared a few times. V is TRBV7-2 and J is TRBJ2-1; 10 bases fit TRBD1. This CDR3 comprises 15 residues. Per germline, CDR1 SGHTA and CDR2 FQGNSA. The trim removed 5 bases at V and 5 bases at J, leaving 6 bases unmatched. CDR3 nucleotides: TGTGCCAGCAGCCCCGACAGGGGGCGTCACAATGAGCAGTTCTTC. It translates to CASSPDRGRHNEQFF.

The chain employs TRBV29-1 and TRBJ2-5; tentative D call: TRBD2 (6 bases). The end of the DNA aligns better with TRBJ2-7, so the J call may be wrong. The CDR3 is made up of 14 amino acids. Germline V gives CDR1 SQVTM, CDR2 ANQGSEA. The CDR3 bases are TGCAGCGTCGCGCGCGGGGCGGAAAGCTACGAGCAGTACTTC. This translates into CSVARGAESYEQYF.

Only a few counts were recorded for this clone. This rearrangement joins TRBV5-1 to TRBJ2-2; TRBD1 aligns across 7 bases. J lost 5 bases, V lost 4 bases, and 5 bases had no gene match. Germline V lookup: CDR1 SGHRS, CDR2 YFSETQ. This CDR3 has 14 residues. The CDR3 DNA reads as TGCGCCAGCAGCGTGGGACAGCAAACCGGGGAGCTGTTTTTT. It translates to CASSVGQQTGELFF.